This T cell receptor beta chain was recorded in a study of blood T cell repertoires in COVID-19. Assay used: immunoSEQ multiplex PCR; TCRdb lists only in-frame clones, some missing. The sample shows tens of thousands of clones, 70% to 90% of them seen only once. This CDR3 contains 16 residues. The V end lost 2 bases, the J end lost 4 bases, and 14 bases lay between the germline ends. Germline-derived CDR1 and CDR2 are KGHSH and LQKENI. This clonotype was sampled from a man aged 50-60 years with acute or convalescent COVID-19. The chain recombines TRBV18 with TRBJ2-2, with D perhaps TRBD1 (6 bases). The sequencing input was peripheral blood. This CDR3 is CASSPAPGHGTGELFF. CDR3 DNA sequence: TGTGCCAGCTCACCAGCCCCGGGACACGGCACCGGGGAGCTGTTTTTT.